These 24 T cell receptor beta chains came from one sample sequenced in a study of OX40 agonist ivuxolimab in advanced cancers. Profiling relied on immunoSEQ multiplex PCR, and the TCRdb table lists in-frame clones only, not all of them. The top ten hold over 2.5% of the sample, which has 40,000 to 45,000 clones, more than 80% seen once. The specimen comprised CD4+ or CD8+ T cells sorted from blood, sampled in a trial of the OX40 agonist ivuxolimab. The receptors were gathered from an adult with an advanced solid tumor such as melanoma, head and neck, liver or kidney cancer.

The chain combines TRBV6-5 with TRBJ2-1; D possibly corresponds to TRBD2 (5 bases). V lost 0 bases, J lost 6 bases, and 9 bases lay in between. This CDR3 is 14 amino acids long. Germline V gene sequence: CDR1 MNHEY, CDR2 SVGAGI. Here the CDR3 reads CASSYSTRSNEQFF. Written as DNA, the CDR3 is TGTGCCAGCAGTTACTCAACTAGATCCAATGAGCAGTTCTTC.

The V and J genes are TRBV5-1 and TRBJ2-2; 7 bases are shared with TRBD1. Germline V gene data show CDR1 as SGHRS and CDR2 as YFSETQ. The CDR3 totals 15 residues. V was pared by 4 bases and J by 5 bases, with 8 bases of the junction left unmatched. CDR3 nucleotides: TGCGCCAGCAGCCCCGGGACAGCTACAACCGGGGAGCTGTTTTTT. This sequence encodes CASSPGTATTGELFF. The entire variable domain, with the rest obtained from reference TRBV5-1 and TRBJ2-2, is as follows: KAGVTQTPRYLIKTRGQQVTLSCSPISGHRSVSWYQQTPGQGLQFLFEYFSETQRNKGNFPGRFSGRQFSNSRSEMNVSTLELGDSALYLCASSPGTATTGELFFGEGSRLTVL.

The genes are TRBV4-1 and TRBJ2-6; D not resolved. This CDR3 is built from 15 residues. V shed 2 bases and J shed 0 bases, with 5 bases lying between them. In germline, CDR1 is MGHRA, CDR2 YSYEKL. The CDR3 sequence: CASSQYFSGANVLTF. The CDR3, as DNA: TGCGCCAGCAGCCAATACTTCTCTGGGGCCAACGTCCTGACTTTC.

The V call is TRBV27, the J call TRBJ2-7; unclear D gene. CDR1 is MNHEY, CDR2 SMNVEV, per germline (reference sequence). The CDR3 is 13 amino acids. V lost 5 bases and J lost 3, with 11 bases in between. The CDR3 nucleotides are TGTGCCAGCAGTCCCCGGAGTAACTACGAGCAGTACGTC. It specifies CASSPRSNYEQYV.

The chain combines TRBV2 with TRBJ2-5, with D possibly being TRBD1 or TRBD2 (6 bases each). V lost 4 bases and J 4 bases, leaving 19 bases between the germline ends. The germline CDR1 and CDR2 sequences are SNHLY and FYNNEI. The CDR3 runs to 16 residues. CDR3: CASSGVGTRLGETQYF. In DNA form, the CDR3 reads TGTGCCAGCAGTGGGGTCGGGACAAGACTAGGAGAGACCCAGTACTTC. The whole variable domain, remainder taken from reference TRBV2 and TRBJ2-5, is EPEVTQTPSHQVTQMGQEVILRCVPISNHLYFYWYRQILGQKVEFLVSFYNNEISEKSEIFDDQFSVERPDGSNFTLKIRSTKLEDSAMYFCASSGVGTRLGETQYFGPGTRLLVL.

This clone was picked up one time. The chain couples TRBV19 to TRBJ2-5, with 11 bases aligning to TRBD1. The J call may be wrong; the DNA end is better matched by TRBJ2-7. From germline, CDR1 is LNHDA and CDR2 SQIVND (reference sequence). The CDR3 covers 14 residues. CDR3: CASSSGTGGYEQYF. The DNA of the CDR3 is TGTGCCAGTAGTTCCGGGACAGGGGGCTACGAGCAGTACTTC.

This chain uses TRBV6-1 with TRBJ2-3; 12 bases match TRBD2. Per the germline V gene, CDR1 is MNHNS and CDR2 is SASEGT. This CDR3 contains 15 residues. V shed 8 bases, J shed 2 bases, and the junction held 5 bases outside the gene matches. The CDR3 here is CASGTSGRSTDTQYF. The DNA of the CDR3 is TGTGCCAGCGGAACTAGCGGGAGGTCCACAGATACGCAGTATTTT.

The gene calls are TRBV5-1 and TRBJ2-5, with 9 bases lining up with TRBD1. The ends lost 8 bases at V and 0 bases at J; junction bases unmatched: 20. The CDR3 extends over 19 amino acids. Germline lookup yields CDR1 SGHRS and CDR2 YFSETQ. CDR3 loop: CASTQRQDRGGAYQETQYF. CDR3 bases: TGCGCCAGTACCCAGCGACAAGACAGGGGGGGGGCGTACCAAGAGACCCAGTACTTC.

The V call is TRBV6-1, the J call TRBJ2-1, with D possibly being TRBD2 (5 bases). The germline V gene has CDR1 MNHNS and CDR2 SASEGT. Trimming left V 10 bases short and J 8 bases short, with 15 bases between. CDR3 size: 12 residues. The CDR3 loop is CAISGAGDEQFF. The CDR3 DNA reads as TGTGCCATCTCCGGTGCGGGTGATGAGCAGTTCTTC.

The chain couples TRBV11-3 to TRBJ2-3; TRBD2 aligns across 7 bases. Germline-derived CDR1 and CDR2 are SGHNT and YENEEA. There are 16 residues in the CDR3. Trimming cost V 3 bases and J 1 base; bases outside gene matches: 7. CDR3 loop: CASSFGEGQGTDTQYF. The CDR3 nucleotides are TGTGCCAGCAGCTTTGGGGAGGGCCAGGGCACAGATACGCAGTATTTT.

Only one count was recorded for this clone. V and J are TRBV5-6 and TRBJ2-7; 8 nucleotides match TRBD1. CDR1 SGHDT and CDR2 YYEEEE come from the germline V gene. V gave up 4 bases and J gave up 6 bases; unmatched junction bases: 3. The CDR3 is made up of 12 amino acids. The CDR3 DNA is TGTGCCAGCAGCAGGACAGGGAGCGAGCAGTACGTC. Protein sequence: CASSRTGSEQYV.

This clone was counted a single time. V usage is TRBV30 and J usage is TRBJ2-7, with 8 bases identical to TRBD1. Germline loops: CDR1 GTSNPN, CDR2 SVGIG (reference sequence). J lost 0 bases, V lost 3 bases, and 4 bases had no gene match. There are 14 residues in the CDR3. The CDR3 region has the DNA TGTGCCTGGAGGCGGACAGGGAGCTCCTACGAGCAGTACTTC. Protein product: CAWRRTGSSYEQYF. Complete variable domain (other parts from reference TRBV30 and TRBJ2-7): SQTIHQWPATLVQPVGSPLSLECTVEGTSNPNLYWYRQAAGRGLQLLFYSVGIGQISSEVPQNLSASRPQDRQFILSSKKLLLSDSGFYLCAWRRTGSSYEQYFGPGTRLTVT.

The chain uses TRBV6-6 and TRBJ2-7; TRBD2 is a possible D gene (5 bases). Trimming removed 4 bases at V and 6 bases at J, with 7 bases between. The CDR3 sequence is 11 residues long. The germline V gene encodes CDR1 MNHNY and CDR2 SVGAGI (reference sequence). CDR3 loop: CASSSGGEQYF. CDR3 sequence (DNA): TGTGCCAGCAGTTCTGGAGGCGAGCAGTACTTC.

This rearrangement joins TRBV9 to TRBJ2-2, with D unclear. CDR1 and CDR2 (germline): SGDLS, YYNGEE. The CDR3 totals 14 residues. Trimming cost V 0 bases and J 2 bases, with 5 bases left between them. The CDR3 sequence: CASSVVSNTGELFF. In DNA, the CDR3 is TGTGCCAGCAGCGTAGTGAGCAACACCGGGGAGCTGTTTTTT. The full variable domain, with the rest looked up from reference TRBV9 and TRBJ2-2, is DSGVTQTPKHLITATGQRVTLRCSPRSGDLSVYWYQQSLDQGLQFLIQYYNGEERAKGNILERFSAQQFPDLHSELNLSSLELGDSALYFCASSVVSNTGELFFGEGSRLTVL.

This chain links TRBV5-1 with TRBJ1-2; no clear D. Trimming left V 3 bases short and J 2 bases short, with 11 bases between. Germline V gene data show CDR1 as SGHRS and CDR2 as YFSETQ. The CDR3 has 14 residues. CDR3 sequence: CASSWGRVNYGYTF. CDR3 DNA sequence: TGCGCCAGCAGCTGGGGAAGGGTGAACTATGGCTACACCTTC.

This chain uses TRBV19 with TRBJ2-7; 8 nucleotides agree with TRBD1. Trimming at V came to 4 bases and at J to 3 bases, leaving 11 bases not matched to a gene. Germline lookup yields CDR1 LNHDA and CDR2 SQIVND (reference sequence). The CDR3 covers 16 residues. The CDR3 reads CASSRHAGTGYYEQYF. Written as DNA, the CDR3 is TGTGCCAGTAGTAGACACGCCGGGACAGGATACTACGAGCAGTACTTC.

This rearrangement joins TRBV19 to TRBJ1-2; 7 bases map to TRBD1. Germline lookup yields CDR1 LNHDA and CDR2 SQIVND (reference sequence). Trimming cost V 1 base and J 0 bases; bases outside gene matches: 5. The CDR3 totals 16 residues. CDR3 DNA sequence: TGTGCCAGTAGTATAGCGGGGACAGTGGCTAACTATGGCTACACCTTC. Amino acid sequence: CASSIAGTVANYGYTF.

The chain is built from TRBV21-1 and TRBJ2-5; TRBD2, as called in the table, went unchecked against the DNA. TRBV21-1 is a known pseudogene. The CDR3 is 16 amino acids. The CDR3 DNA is TGTGCCAGCAGCCCCCCGGGACTAGCGGGAGCAGAGACCCAGTACTTC. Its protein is CASSPPGLAGAETQYF.

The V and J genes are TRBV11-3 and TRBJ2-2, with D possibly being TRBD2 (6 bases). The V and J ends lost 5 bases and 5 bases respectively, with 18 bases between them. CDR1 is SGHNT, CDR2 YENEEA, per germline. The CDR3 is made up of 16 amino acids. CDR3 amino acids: CASSPPGGMGTGELFF. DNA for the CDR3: TGTGCCAGCAGCCCCCCCGGAGGGATGGGAACCGGGGAGCTGTTTTTT.

Written as DNA, the CDR3 is TGTGCCAGCAGGCCGGGACAGGGGGCATACACCATATATTTT. Translated, it gives CASRPGQGAYTIYF. The rearrangement uses TRBV6-5 and TRBJ1-3; 12 positions match TRBD1. CDR3 length: 14 residues. Germline V gene lookup returns CDR1 MNHEY and CDR2 SVGAGI. V lost 6 bases to trimming and J lost 8 bases; unmatched junction nucleotides: 5.

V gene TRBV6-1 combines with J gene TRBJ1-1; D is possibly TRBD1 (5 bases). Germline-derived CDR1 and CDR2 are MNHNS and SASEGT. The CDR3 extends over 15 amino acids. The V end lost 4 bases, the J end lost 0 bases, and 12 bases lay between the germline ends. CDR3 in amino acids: CASSGRQFMNTEAFF. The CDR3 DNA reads TGTGCCAGCAGTGGTCGACAGTTCATGAACACTGAAGCTTTCTTT.

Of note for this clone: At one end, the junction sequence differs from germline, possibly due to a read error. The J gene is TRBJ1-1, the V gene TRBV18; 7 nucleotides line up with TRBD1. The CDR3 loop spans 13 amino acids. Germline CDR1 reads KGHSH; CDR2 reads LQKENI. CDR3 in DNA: TGTGCCAGCTCTGAGGACAGGAACTCTGAAGCTTTCTTT. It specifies CASSEDRNSEAFF.

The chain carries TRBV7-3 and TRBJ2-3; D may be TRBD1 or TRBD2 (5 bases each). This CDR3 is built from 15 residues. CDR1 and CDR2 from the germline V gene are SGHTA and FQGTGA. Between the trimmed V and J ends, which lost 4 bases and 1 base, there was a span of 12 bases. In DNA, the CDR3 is TGTGCCAGCAGCTCAGCCGGGGCCCGCACAGATACGCAGTATTTT. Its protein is CASSSAGARTDTQYF.

The CDR3 region is CAWSVMANTGELFF. CDR3 bases: TGTGCCTGGAGTGTTATGGCTAACACCGGGGAGCTGTTTTTT. V is TRBV30 and J is TRBJ2-2; D gene uncertain. The CDR3 consists of 14 residues. Between the trimmed V and J ends, which lost 0 bases and 2 bases, there was a span of 7 bases. CDR1 and CDR2 from the germline V gene are GTSNPN and SVGIG (reference sequence).